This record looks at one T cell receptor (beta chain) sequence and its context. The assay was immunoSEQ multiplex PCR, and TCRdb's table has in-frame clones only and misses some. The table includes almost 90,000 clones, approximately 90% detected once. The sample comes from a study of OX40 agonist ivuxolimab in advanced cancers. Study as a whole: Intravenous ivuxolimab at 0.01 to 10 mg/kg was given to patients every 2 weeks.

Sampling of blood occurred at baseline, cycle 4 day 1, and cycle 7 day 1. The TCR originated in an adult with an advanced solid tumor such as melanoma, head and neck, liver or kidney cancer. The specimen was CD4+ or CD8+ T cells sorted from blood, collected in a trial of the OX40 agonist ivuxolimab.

In nucleotides, the CDR3 is TGTGCCAGCAGCACCGGACTTTCAGATACGCAGTATTTT. This gives the protein CASSTGLSDTQYF. The genes are TRBV7-8 and TRBJ2-3, with TRBD2 as a possible D gene (5 bases). The V end lost 5 bases, the J end lost 4 bases, and 10 bases lay between the germline ends. The CDR3 totals 13 residues. Germline assignment: CDR1 SGHVS and CDR2 FQNEAQ.